These 4 T cell receptor beta chains were all obtained from the same sample, sequenced in a study of cytomegalovirus exposure and HLA in healthy donors. The PCR used 60 Vbeta and 13 Jbeta primers. Sequenced by immunoSEQ multiplex PCR; TCRdb stores in-frame clones only, minus some. There are 200,000 or so clones in the sample; over 80% occur only once, and about 5.7% lies in the top ten. Sequencing was carried out using PBMCs. The receptors come from a man between 35 and 55 years old in good health and CMV-seropositive.

The J gene is TRBJ2-1, the V gene TRBV19, with 13 bases identical to TRBD2. Germline assignment: CDR1 LNHDA and CDR2 SQIVND (reference sequence). CDR3 length: 17 residues. J gave up 4 bases and V 5 bases, and 8 bases lay outside the gene matches. The CDR3 nucleotides are TGTGCCAGTAGTGCGGAGGAGGGACTAGCGGGATACAATGAGCAGTTCTTC. Translation: CASSAEEGLAGYNEQFF.

The genes are TRBV10-3 and TRBJ2-1; D is perhaps TRBD2 (6 bases). Germline CDR1 is ENHRY and CDR2 is SYGVKD. Deletions cut 7 bases from V and 6 bases from J, with 10 bases between. The CDR3 consists of 12 residues. Here the CDR3 reads CAINGGFNEQFF. CDR3 nucleotides: TGTGCCATCAATGGAGGGTTCAATGAGCAGTTCTTC.

This clone came up a few times. This chain uses TRBV7-8 with TRBJ1-3; D is ambiguous. V was cut by 5 bases and J by 3 bases, with 17 bases left in between. Germline V gene lookup returns CDR1 SGHVS and CDR2 FQNEAQ. The CDR3 is 16 amino acids. This CDR3 is CASSPGYRGVGNTIYF. The CDR3 DNA follows: TGTGCCAGCAGCCCCGGCTACCGCGGAGTTGGAAACACCATATATTTT.

Comments on this clone: This CDR3 is also generated by other DNA sequences in the sample. The chain is built from TRBV30 and TRBJ1-5; D might be TRBD1 (5 bases). The length of the CDR3 is 13 residues. CDR1 and CDR2 from the germline V gene are GTSNPN and SVGIG (reference sequence). With 0 bases removed from V and 7 bases from J, the gap between germline ends came to 10 bases. CDR3 nucleotide sequence: TGTGCCTGGAGTGTCCTCGCAGGGCAGCCCCAGCATTTT. Its translation is CAWSVLAGQPQHF. Together with reference TRBV30 and TRBJ1-5, the CDR3 gives the full variable domain: SQTIHQWPATLVQPVGSPLSLECTVEGTSNPNLYWYRQAAGRGLQLLFYSVGIGQISSEVPQNLSASRPQDRQFILSSKKLLLSDSGFYLCAWSVLAGQPQHFGDGTRLSIL.